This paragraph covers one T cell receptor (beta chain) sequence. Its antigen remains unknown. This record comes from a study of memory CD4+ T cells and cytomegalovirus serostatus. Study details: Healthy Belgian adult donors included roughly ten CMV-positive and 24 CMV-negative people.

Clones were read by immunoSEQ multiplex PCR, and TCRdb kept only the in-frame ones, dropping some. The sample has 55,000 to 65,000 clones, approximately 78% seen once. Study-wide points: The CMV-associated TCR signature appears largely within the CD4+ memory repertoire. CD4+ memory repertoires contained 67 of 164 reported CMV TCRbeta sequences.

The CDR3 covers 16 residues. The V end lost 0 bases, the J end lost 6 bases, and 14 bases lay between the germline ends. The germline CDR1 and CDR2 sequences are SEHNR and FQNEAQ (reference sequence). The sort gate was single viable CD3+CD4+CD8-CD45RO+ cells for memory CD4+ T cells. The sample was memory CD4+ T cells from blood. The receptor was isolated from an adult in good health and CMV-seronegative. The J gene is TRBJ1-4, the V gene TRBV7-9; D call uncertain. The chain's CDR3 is CASSLALRRFDEKLFF. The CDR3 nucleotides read TGTGCCAGCAGCTTAGCGCTGAGGAGGTTCGATGAAAAACTGTTTTTT. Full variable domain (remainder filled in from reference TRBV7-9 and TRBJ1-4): DTGVSQNPRHKITKRGQNVTFRCDPISEHNRLYWYRQTLGQGPEFLTYFQNEAQLEKSRLLSDRFSAERPKGSFSTLEIQRTEQGDSAMYLCASSLALRRFDEKLFFGSGTQLSVL.